This record covers a single T cell receptor beta chain. With 3 bases clipped from V and 4 bases from J, the junction kept 5 bases outside the gene matches. Germline loops: CDR1 SGHRS, CDR2 YFSETQ. The length of the CDR3 is 16 residues. This entry comes from a study of blood T cell repertoires in COVID-19. Clones were read by immunoSEQ multiplex PCR, and TCRdb kept only the in-frame ones, dropping some. The sample consists of approximately 150,000 clones, 80% of them appearing once. The study recruited people aged about 18 to 95 years across approximately 24 US areas. Allocation to cohorts depended on clinical history reported by the participants. Two negative PCRs, clearance, or symptom resolution characterized the recovered Cohort 3 donors.

This chain links TRBV5-1 with TRBJ2-2; 11 bases are shared with TRBD1. This clonotype was sampled from a man in his forties or fifties who had recovered from COVID-19. The sample consisted of PBMCs or T cells enriched from blood (not recorded which). DNA for the CDR3: TGCGCCAGCAGCTCAGCGGACAGGGGGCGCACCGGGGAGCTGTTTTTT. It yields the protein CASSSADRGRTGELFF.